A selection of T cell receptor beta chains follows, all from one sample in a study of T cell responses to AZD1222 COVID-19 vaccine. Generated by immunoSEQ multiplex PCR, the TCRdb table keeps only in-frame clones and is missing some. The sample contains over 130,000 clones, roughly nine tenths of which appear only once. The sample here was peripheral blood, taken 28 days after the second AZD1222 dose. The receptors shown here come from an adult who received the AZD1222 COVID-19 vaccine. The CDR3 runs from the conserved cysteine through the conserved F or W. The D gene is left open where the match is weak. Size tells how often a clone was seen (once, few, many) or the class of an expanded clone, and some rows leave it out.

>TRBJ1-4|12|-|-|TRBV6-5
CASWGGDEKLFF
TGTGCCAGTTGGGGAGGGGACGAAAAACTGTTTTTT
>TRBJ2-1|15|-|few|TRBV19
CASSIPGGSYNEQFF
TGTGCCAGTAGTATACCCGGGGGATCCTACAATGAGCAGTTCTTC
>TRBJ2-1|13|-|-|TRBV27
CASSLSGSNEQFF
TGTGCCAGCAGTTTATCAGGGTCGAATGAGCAGTTCTTC
>TRBJ1-5|13|-|-|TRBV4-1
CASSPNGDQPQHF
TGCGCCAGCAGCCCCAACGGCGATCAGCCCCAGCATTTT
>TRBJ1-1|13|-|few|TRBV7-3
CASGQNTNTEAFF
TGTGCCAGCGGCCAAAATACGAACACTGAAGCTTTCTTT
>TRBJ1-2|14|-|-|TRBV27
CASSLKGGELGYTF
TGTGCCAGCAGTTTAAAAGGCGGGGAGTTGGGCTACACCTTC
>TRBJ1-6|14|-|-|TRBV27
CASMGGSNNSPLHF
TGTGCCAGCATGGGGGGATCCAATAATTCACCCCTCCACTTT
>TRBJ2-5|14|TRBD2|-|TRBV3-1/TRBV3-2
CASSQASGPRTQYF
TGTGCCAGCAGCCAAGCTAGCGGTCCACGGACCCAGTACTTC
>TRBJ1-5|16|-|-|TRBV6-2/TRBV6-3
CASSYSGLISNQPQHF
TGTGCCAGCAGTTACTCGGGACTCATTAGCAATCAGCCCCAGCATTTT
>TRBJ2-1|15|-|-|TRBV7-9
CASSLTRPSYNEQFF
TGTGCCAGCAGCTTAACCAGACCCTCCTACAATGAGCAGTTCTTC
>TRBJ1-1|13|-|few|TRBV30
CAWSFLAYTEAFF
TGTGCCTGGAGTTTCCTCGCGTACACTGAAGCTTTCTTT
>TRBJ2-5|16|TRBD2|-|TRBV12-5
CASGSGLAGGSETQYF
TGTGCTAGTGGCTCCGGGCTAGCGGGAGGTTCGGAGACCCAGTACTTC
>TRBJ1-4|15|TRBD1|-|TRBV6-5
CASTQGGQGGEKLFF
TGTGCCAGCACCCAGGGGGGACAGGGAGGTGAAAAACTGTTTTTT
>TRBJ1-5|16|TRBD1|-|TRBV28
CASSSGTGVFRQPQHF
TGTGCCAGCAGTTCCGGGACAGGGGTCTTTCGTCAGCCCCAGCATTTT
>TRBJ2-3|15|-|-|TRBV7-9
CASSLTGGPTDTQYF
TGTGCCAGCAGCTTGACCGGGGGTCCCACAGATACGCAGTATTTT
>TRBJ2-7|16|TRBD2|-|TRBV29-1
CSVETPGLAGPYEQYF
TGCAGCGTTGAAACCCCGGGACTAGCGGGACCCTACGAGCAGTACTTC
>TRBJ2-7|13|-|once|TRBV24-1
CATSDGRGYEQYF
TGTGCCACCAGTGACGGACGGGGCTACGAGCAGTACTTC
>TRBJ1-2|14|-|-|TRBV4-2
CASSLNGPNYGYTF
TGTGCCAGCAGCCTCAATGGGCCTAACTATGGCTACACCTTC
>TRBJ1-1|15|-|-|TRBV4-1
CASSPEETVNTEAFF
TGCGCCAGCAGCCCCGAAGAGACAGTGAACACTGAAGCTTTCTTT
>TRBJ1-2|14|-|-|TRBV6-5
CASSYSGRKHGYTF
TGTGCCAGCAGTTACTCCGGCAGAAAGCATGGCTACACCTTC
>TRBJ2-2|14|TRBD2|-|TRBV5-4
CASSLSGGDGELFF
TGTGCCAGCAGCCTCAGCGGGGGGGATGGGGAGCTGTTTTTT
>TRBJ2-1|16|TRBD2|-|TRBV11-3
CASSLSAGGLPNEQFF
TGTGCCAGCAGCTTATCAGCGGGAGGGCTTCCCAATGAGCAGTTCTTC
>TRBJ1-6|14|TRBD1|-|TRBV18
CASSVGQGDSPLHF
TGTGCCAGCTCGGTGGGACAGGGGGATTCACCCCTCCACTTT
>TRBJ1-1|13|TRBD1|-|TRBV12-3/TRBV12-4
CASRGQMNTEAFF
TGTGCCAGTCGGGGACAGATGAACACTGAAGCTTTCTTT
>TRBJ2-1|15|-|-|TRBV7-2
CASSSKLVLADEQFF
TGTGCCAGCAGCTCTAAATTGGTCTTAGCGGATGAGCAGTTCTTC
>TRBJ2-3|11|-|once|TRBV6-1
CASSEWGTQYF
TGTGCCAGCAGTGAGTGGGGTACGCAGTATTTT
>TRBJ1-6|14|TRBD1|once|TRBV9
CASSMDRSHLTLHF
TGTGCCAGCAGCATGGACAGGTCCCATCTCACGCTCCACTTT
>TRBJ1-1|16|-|once|TRBV14
CASSPKDKGFITEAFF
TGTGCCAGCAGCCCCAAAGATAAGGGTTTTATCACTGAAGCTTTCTTT
>TRBJ1-2|14|-|-|TRBV18
CASSPRPGDYGYTF
TGTGCCAGCTCACCACGTCCGGGAGACTATGGCTACACCTTC
>TRBJ1-4|14|TRBD1|once|TRBV5-1
CASSPGQGREKLFF
TGCGCCAGCTCCCCGGGACAGGGACGGGAAAAACTGTTTTTT
>TRBJ1-1|13|-|-|TRBV3-1/TRBV3-2
CASSPREGTEAFF
TGTGCCAGCAGCCCCAGGGAGGGGACTGAAGCTTTCTTT
>TRBJ1-6|16|-|-|TRBV7-9
CASSPSFHRVESPLHF
TGTGCCAGCAGCCCAAGTTTCCACAGGGTAGAATCACCCCTCCACTTT
>TRBJ1-1|14|TRBD1|-|TRBV2
CASSDRDMNTEAFF
TGTGCCAGCAGCGACAGGGATATGAACACTGAAGCTTTCTTT
>TRBJ1-1|12|-|once|TRBV6-5
CASLDVNTEAFF
TGTGCCAGCCTTGACGTGAACACTGAAGCTTTCTTT
>TRBJ1-4|12|-|-|TRBV28
CASSLRGEKLFF
TGTGCCAGCAGTTTGAGGGGTGAAAAACTGTTTTTT
>TRBJ1-2|12|-|once|TRBV2
CASSTRNGIRTF
TGTGCCAGCAGCACACGCAACGGAATTCGGACCTTC
>TRBJ1-6|13|TRBD1|-|TRBV4-3
CASSQYRGSPLHF
TGCGCCAGCAGCCAATACAGGGGCTCACCCCTCCACTTT
>TRBJ2-7|12|-|-|TRBV10-3
CASGDVSYEQYF
TGTGCCTCGGGCGATGTCTCCTACGAGCAGTACTTC
>TRBJ2-5|16|TRBD2|-|TRBV3-1/TRBV3-2
CASSTLAGVGRETQYF
TGTGCCAGCAGCACCTTAGCGGGGGTTGGTAGAGAGACCCAGTACTTC
>TRBJ1-6|15|TRBD1|-|TRBV5-6
CASSARTGANSPLHF
TGTGCCAGCAGCGCCCGGACAGGGGCCAATTCACCCCTCCACTTT
>TRBJ1-4|14|-|-|TRBV3-1/TRBV3-2
CASSQSRAGEKLFF
TGTGCCAGCAGCCAAAGTCGGGCGGGAGAAAAACTGTTTTTT
>TRBJ2-7|14|-|-|TRBV10-3
CAISESIGWNEQYF
TGTGCCATCAGTGAGTCGATTGGCTGGAACGAGCAGTACTTC
>TRBJ2-1|13|-|-|TRBV9
CASSYGAENEQFF
TGTGCCAGCAGTTACGGGGCTGAAAATGAGCAGTTCTTC
>TRBJ2-3|12|-|-|TRBV13
CASSLRTDTQYF
TGTGCCAGCAGCTTAAGGACAGATACGCAGTATTTT
>TRBJ2-2|16|TRBD2|-|TRBV5-8
CASSFLSSGITGELFF
TGTGCCAGCAGCTTCCTCTCTAGCGGGATCACCGGGGAGCTGTTTTTT
>TRBJ2-5|14|-|-|TRBV15
CATSRGGGGETQYF
TGTGCCACCAGCAGAGGTGGGGGCGGCGAGACCCAGTACTTC
>TRBJ1-5|17|-|-|TRBV12-5
CASGPGIGERSNQPQHF
TGTGCTAGTGGTCCTGGTATTGGGGAAAGGAGCAATCAGCCCCAGCATTTT
>TRBJ1-1|17|-|-|TRBV3-1/TRBV3-2
CASSQRGWAGKNTEAFF
TGTGCCAGCAGCCAAAGGGGGTGGGCAGGGAAGAACACTGAAGCTTTCTTT
>TRBJ2-1|15|TRBD2|-|TRBV19
CASRSLAASYNEQFF
TGTGCCAGTAGAAGTCTAGCGGCCTCCTACAATGAGCAGTTCTTC
>TRBJ1-5|13|-|-|TRBV28
CASSGGAGQPQHF
TGTGCCAGCAGCGGGGGAGCCGGTCAGCCCCAGCATTTT
>TRBJ2-7|14|TRBD2|-|TRBV2
CASLREVGIYEQYF
TGTGCCAGCCTCCGGGAGGTCGGTATCTACGAGCAGTACTTC
>TRBJ2-7|11|-|-|TRBV28
CASGTAYEQYF
TGTGCCAGCGGGACTGCATACGAGCAGTACTTC
>TRBJ1-1|13|-|-|TRBV9
CASGEGQRTEAFF
TGTGCCTCCGGTGAGGGGCAGCGCACTGAAGCTTTCTTT
>TRBJ1-3|12|-|few|TRBV4-3
CASSEPGNTIYF
TGCGCCAGCAGTGAACCTGGAAACACCATATATTTT